This T cell receptor (beta chain) was recorded in a study of cytomegalovirus exposure and HLA in healthy donors. Note on this clone: The antigen is undetermined.

Study-wide points: Later, an analysis showed that TCR beta chains associated with HLA were more clonally expanded than others that were equally common.

The V segment lost 6 bases and the J segment 2 bases; nucleotides outside the gene matches: 7. The germline CDR1 and CDR2 sequences are LNHDA and SQIVND (reference sequence). This CDR3 contains 15 residues. The donors gave bone marrow, and they were healthy. A multiplex PCR was run with 60 Vbeta primers and 13 Jbeta primers. Under the authors' procedure: About 12 million shared chains were among the roughly 80 million unique TCR beta chains that a later analysis counted. Assay: immunoSEQ multiplex PCR; the TCRdb copy retains only in-frame clones and omits some. Clonal size and the V and J genes are those of that table, whereas D and trimming came from the DNA. This table has roughly 160,000 clones, approximately 80% appearing once.

The source material was PBMCs. This TCR was sampled from a man between 18 and 29 years old in good health and CMV-seropositive. This rearrangement joins TRBV19 to TRBJ1-3; 7 bases fit TRBD1. The DNA for the CDR3 is TGTGCCAGTAGACCGACAGGGTCACCTGGAAACACCATATATTTT. It is translated as CASRPTGSPGNTIYF.